What follows describes a single TCR beta chain. Its antigen is not known. The method was immunoSEQ multiplex PCR; TCRdb's version includes in-frame clones alone and lacks a portion of them. The sample contains 85,000 to 130,000 clones, 85% to 90% of which appear only once. The record originates from a study of T cell responses to AZD1222 COVID-19 vaccine. There are 15 residues in the CDR3. The ends were cut back, 7 bases at V and 8 bases at J, with 20 bases in the middle. Study-level results: Two AZD1222 administrations were followed by greater Spike-specific TCR breadth and depth. The peak T cell response came first, and repertoires were sampled only after it. Unmutated variant regions are reportedly targeted by nearly half of spike-specific TCRs.

The rearrangement joins TRBV6-7 to TRBJ1-4; D is unresolved. TRBV6-7 is noted as an ORF with a role that remains uncertain. This TCR derives from an adult in good health. The source material was peripheral blood, sampled on day 0 of AZD1222 vaccination. Here the CDR3 reads CASKAAEPLAEKLFF. CDR3 in DNA: TGTGCCAGCAAAGCCGCAGAGCCTCTGGCCGAAAAACTGTTTTTT.